This TCR beta chain stems from a study of blood T cell repertoires in COVID-19. Study-level information: Samples representing acute and convalescent COVID-19 were sourced from the United States, Italy and Spain. The cDNA or gDNA used as material had been derived from T cells, B-cell-depleted T cells, or PBMCs.

Germline trimming cut 4 bases from V and 7 bases from J; bases unmatched to any gene: 13. CDR1 LGHDT and CDR2 YNNKEL come from the germline V gene (reference sequence). The CDR3 runs to 15 residues. As handled by the study authors: Researchers report that nucleated cell counts were estimated from reference gene primer amplification. Produced via immunoSEQ multiplex PCR; TCRdb's table is partial and in-frame only. For V, J and clone size, that table is used; D and trimming come from the DNA. The sample consists of about 120,000 clones, just under 80% of them appearing once. Sequencing was done on a sample of peripheral blood. The chain links TRBV3-1 (or the pseudogene TRBV3-2) to TRBJ2-7, with TRBD2 matching over 7 bases. The origin of this receptor is a man in his sixties with active or convalescent COVID-19. The CDR3 DNA follows: TGTGCCAGCAGCCGAGGGTCTAGCGGTGGTTGGGAGCAGTACTTC. Translated: CASSRGSSGGWEQYF.